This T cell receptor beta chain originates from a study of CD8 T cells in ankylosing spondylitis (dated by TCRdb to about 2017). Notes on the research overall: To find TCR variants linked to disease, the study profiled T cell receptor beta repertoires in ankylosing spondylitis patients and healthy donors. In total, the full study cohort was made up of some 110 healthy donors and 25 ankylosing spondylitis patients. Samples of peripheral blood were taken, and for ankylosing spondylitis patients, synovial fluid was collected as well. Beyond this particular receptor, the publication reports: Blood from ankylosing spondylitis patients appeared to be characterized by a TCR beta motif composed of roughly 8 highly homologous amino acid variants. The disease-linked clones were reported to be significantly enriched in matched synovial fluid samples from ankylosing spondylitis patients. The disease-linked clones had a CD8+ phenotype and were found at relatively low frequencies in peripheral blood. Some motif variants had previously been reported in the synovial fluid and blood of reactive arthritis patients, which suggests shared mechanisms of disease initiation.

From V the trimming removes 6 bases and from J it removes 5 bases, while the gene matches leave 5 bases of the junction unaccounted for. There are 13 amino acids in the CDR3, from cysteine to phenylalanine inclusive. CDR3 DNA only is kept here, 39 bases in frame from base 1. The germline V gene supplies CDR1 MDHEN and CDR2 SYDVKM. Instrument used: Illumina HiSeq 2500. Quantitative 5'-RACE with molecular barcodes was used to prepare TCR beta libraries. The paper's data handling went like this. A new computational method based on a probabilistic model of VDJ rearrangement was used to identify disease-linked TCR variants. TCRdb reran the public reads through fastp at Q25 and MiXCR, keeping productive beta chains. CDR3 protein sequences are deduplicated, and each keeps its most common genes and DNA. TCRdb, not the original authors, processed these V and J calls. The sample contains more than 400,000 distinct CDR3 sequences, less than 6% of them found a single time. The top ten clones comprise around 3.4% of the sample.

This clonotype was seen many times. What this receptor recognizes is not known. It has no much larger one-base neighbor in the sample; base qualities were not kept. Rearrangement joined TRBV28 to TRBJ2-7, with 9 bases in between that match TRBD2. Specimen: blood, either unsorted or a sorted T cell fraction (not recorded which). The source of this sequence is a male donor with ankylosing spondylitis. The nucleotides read TGTGCCAGCAGAGCGGGAGGTATTGACGAGCAGTACTTC. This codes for CASRAGGIDEQYF.